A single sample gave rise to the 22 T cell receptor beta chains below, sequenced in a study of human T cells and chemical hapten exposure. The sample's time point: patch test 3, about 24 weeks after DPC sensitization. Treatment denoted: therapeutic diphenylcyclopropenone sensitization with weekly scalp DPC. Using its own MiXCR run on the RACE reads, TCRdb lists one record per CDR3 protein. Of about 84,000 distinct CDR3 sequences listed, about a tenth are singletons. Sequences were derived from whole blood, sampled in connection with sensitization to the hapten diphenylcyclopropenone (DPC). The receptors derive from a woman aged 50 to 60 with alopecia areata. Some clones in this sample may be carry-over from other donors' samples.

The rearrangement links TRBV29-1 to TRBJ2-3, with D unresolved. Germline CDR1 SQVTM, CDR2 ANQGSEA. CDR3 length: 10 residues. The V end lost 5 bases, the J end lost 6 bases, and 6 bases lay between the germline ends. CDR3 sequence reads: CSVPSDTQYF. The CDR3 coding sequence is TGCAGCGTTCCGTCGGATACGCAGTATTTT.

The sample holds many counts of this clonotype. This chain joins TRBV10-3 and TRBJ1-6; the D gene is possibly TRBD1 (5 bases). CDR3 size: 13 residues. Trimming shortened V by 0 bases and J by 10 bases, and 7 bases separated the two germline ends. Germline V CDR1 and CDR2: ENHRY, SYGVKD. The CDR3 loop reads CAISESDTSPLHF. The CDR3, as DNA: TGTGCCATCAGTGAGTCGGACACCTCACCCCTCCACTTT.

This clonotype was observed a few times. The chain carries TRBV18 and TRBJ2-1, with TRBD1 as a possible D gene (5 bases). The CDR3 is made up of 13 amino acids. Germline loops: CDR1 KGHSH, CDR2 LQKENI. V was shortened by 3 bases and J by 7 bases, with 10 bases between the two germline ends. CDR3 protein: CASSPDSPNEQFF. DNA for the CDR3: TGTGCCAGCTCACCCGACAGTCCGAATGAGCAGTTCTTC.

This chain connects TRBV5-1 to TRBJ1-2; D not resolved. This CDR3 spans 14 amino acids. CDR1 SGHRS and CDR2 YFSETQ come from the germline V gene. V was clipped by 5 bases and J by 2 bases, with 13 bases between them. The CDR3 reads CASRPSPNNYGYTF. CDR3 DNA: TGCGCCAGCAGACCCAGTCCGAACAACTATGGCTACACCTTC.

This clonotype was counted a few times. In DNA, the CDR3 is TGCGCCAGCAGCTTGGGCAGCGCCCTTAGCATTCAGTACTTC. Amino acids: CASSLGSALSIQYF. The chain links TRBV5-1 to TRBJ2-4; no firm D call. The germline CDR1 and CDR2 sequences are SGHRS and YFSETQ. This CDR3 is built from 14 residues. Trimming took off 0 bases at V and 9 bases at J, with 13 bases between the two ends.

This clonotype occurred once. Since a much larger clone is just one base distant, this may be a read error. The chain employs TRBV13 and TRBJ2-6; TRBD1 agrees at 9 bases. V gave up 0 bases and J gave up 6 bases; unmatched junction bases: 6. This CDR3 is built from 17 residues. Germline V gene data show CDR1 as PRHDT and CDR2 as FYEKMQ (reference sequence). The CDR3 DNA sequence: TGTGCCAGCAGCTTAGGACAGGGGGCGCGGGAGGCCAACGTCCTGACTTTC. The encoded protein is CASSLGQGAREANVLTF.

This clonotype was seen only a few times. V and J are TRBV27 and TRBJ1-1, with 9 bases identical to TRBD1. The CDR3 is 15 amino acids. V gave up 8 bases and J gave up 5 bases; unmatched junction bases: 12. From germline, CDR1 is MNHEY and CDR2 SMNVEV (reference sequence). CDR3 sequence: CASRLTGGAWTEAFF. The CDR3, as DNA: TGTGCCAGCCGCCTAACAGGGGGCGCTTGGACTGAAGCTTTCTTT.

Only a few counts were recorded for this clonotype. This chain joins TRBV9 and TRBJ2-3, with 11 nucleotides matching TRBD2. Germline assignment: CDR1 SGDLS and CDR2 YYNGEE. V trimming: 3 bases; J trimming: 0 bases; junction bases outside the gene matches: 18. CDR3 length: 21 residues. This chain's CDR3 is CASSAEQLAGGRFASTDTQYF. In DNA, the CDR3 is TGTGCCAGCAGCGCCGAGCAGCTAGCGGGAGGCCGTTTCGCTAGCACAGATACGCAGTATTTT. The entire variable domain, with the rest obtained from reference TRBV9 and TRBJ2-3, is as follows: DSGVTQTPKHLITATGQRVTLRCSPRSGDLSVYWYQQSLDQGLQFLIQYYNGEERAKGNILERFSAQQFPDLHSELNLSSLELGDSALYFCASSAEQLAGGRFASTDTQYFGPGTRLTVL.

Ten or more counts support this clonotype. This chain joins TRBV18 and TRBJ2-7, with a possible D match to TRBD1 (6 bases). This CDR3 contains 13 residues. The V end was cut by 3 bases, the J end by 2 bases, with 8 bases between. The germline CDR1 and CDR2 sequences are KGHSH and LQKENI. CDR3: CASSPQGTYEQYF. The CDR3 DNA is TGTGCCAGCTCACCCCAGGGGACCTACGAGCAGTACTTC.

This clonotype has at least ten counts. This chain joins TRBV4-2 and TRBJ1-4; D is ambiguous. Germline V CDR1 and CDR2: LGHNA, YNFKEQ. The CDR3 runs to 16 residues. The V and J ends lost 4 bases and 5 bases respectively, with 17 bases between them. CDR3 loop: CASSRNLGPTNEKLFF. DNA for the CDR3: TGTGCCAGCAGCCGTAACTTGGGCCCCACCAATGAAAAACTGTTTTTT.

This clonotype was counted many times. DNA of the CDR3: TGTGCCAGCAGTTCACAGGGGGCCGCGAACACCGGGGAGCTGTTTTTT. It encodes CASSSQGAANTGELFF. The genes are TRBV12-3 or TRBV12-4 and TRBJ2-2, with 9 bases lining up with TRBD1. The V segment lost 4 bases and the J segment 0 bases; nucleotides outside the gene matches: 3. The CDR3 covers 16 residues.

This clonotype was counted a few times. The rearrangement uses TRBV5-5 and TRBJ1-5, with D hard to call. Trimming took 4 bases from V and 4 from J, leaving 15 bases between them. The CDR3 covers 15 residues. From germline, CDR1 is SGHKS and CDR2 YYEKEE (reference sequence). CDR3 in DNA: TGTGCCAGCAGCCGAGACTCGGGCGTGAATCAGCCCCAGCATTTT. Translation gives CASSRDSGVNQPQHF.

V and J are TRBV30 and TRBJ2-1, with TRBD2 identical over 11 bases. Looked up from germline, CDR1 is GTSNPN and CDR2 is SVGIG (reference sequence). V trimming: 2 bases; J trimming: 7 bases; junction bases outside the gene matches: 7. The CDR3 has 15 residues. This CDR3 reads CAWSTLAGVENEQFF. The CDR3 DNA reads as TGTGCCTGGAGTACACTAGCGGGAGTAGAGAATGAGCAGTTCTTC. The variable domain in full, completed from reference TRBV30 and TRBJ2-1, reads SQTIHQWPATLVQPVGSPLSLECTVEGTSNPNLYWYRQAAGRGLQLLFYSVGIGQISSEVPQNLSASRPQDRQFILSSKKLLLSDSGFYLCAWSTLAGVENEQFFGPGTRLTVL.

In DNA form, the CDR3 reads TGCGCCAGCAGCCTGATACAGGGGGCAGATTCACCCCTCCACTTT. Protein sequence: CASSLIQGADSPLHF. This chain uses TRBV5-1 with TRBJ1-6; 9 positions agree with TRBD1. Germline CDR1 and CDR2: SGHRS and YFSETQ. CDR3 length equals 15 residues. V was pared by 4 bases and J by 8 bases, with 7 bases of the junction left unmatched.

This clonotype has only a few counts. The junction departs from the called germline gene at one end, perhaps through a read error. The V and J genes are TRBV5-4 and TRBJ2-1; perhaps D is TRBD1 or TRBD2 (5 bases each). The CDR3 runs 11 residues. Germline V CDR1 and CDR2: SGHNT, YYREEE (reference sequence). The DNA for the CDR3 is TGTGCCAGCAGCTTGGGGGACCTAACCGTCTTC. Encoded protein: CASSLGDLTVF.

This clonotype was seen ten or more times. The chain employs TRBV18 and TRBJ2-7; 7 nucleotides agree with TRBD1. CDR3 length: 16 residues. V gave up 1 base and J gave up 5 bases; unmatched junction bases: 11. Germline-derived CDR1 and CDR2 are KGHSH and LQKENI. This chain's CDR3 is CASSPQIDRAGHEQYF. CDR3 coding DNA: TGTGCCAGCTCACCACAGATCGACAGGGCCGGGCACGAGCAGTACTTC.

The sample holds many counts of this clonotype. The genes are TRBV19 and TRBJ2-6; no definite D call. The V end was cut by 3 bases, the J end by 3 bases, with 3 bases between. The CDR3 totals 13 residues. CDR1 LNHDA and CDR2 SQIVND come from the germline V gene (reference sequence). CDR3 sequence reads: CASSISGANVLTF. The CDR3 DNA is TGTGCCAGTAGTATTAGTGGGGCCAACGTCCTGACTTTC.

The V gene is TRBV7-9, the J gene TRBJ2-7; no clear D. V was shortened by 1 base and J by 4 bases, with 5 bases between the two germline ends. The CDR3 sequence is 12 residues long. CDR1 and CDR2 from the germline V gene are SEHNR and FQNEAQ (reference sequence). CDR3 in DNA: TGTGCCAGCAGCTTAGAACCTTACGAGCAGTACTTC. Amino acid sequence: CASSLEPYEQYF. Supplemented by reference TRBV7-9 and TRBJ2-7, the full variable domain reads DTGVSQNPRHKITKRGQNVTFRCDPISEHNRLYWYRQTLGQGPEFLTYFQNEAQLEKSRLLSDRFSAERPKGSFSTLEIQRTEQGDSAMYLCASSLEPYEQYFGPGTRLTVT.

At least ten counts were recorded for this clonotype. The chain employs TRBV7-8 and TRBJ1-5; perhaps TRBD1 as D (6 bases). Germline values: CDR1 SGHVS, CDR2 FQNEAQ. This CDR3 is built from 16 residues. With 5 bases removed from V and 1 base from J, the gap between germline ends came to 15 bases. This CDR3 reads CASSGPTGPSNQPQHF. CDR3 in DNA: TGTGCCAGCAGCGGCCCGACAGGACCAAGCAATCAGCCCCAGCATTTT.

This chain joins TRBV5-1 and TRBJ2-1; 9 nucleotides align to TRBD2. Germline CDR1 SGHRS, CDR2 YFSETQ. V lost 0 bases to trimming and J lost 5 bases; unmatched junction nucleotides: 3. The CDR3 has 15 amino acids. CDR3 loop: CASSLELAGNNEQFF. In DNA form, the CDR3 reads TGCGCCAGCAGCTTGGAACTAGCGGGTAACAATGAGCAGTTCTTC.

The CDR3 DNA follows: TGTGCCAGCAGCCCAGCCCGGAGATCTAATGAAAAACTGTTTTTT. Amino acid sequence: CASSPARRSNEKLFF. This chain connects TRBV6-5 to TRBJ1-4; D remains ambiguous. Germline V gene lookup returns CDR1 MNHEY and CDR2 SVGAGI. The CDR3 runs to 15 residues. The V and J ends lost 6 bases and 3 bases respectively, with 14 bases between them.

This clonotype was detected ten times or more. This chain's CDR3 is CASSPRGGPDTQYF. In DNA, the CDR3 is TGTGCCAGCAGCCCGAGGGGGGGCCCAGATACGCAGTATTTT. The genes are TRBV7-6 and TRBJ2-3, with D maybe TRBD2 (7 bases). V was pared by 5 bases and J by 4 bases, with 13 bases between. Germline CDR1 is SGHVS and CDR2 is FNYEAQ. This CDR3 is built from 14 residues.